This T cell receptor (beta chain) derives from a study of cytomegalovirus exposure and HLA in healthy donors. The PCR made use of 60 Vbeta and 13 Jbeta primers. The method was immunoSEQ multiplex PCR; TCRdb's version includes in-frame clones alone and lacks a portion of them. The sample lists 55,000 to 70,000 clones; around 80% were seen once. The CDR3 loop spans 16 amino acids. The V gene lost 1 base and the J gene lost 0 bases, with 10 bases spanning the gap. CDR1 and CDR2 from the germline V gene are SGHRS and YFSETQ. Study outcomes and limitations: Reports described diagnosis of cytomegalovirus status by the classifier as highly specific and sensitive.

On this clone itself: Its target is not known.

This sequence was found in a male donor in good health and CMV-seronegative. The sequenced material came from PBMCs. V usage is TRBV5-1 and J usage is TRBJ1-4, with D maybe TRBD1 (6 bases). CDR3 nucleotide sequence: TGCGCCAGCAGCTTGAACAGGGATGCAACTAATGAAAAACTGTTTTTT. Translating gives CASSLNRDATNEKLFF.